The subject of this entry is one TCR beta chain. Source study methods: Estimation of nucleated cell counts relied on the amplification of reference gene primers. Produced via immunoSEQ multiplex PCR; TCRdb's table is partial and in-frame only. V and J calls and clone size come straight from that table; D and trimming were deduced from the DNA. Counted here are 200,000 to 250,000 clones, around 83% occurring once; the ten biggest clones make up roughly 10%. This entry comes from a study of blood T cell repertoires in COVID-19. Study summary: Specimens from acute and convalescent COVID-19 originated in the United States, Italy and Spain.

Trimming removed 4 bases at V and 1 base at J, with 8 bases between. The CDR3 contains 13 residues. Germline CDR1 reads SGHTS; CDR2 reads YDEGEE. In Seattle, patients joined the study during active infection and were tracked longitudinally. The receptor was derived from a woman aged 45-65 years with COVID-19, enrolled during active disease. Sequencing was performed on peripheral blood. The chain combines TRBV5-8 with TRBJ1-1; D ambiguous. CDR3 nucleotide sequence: TGTGCCAGCAGCGAGGATTGGAACACTGAAGCTTTCTTT. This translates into CASSEDWNTEAFF.